This T cell receptor (beta chain) was observed in a study of PD-1 blockade in classical Hodgkin lymphoma. On this clone itself: Its antigen is as yet unknown.

No patient escaped relapse after autologous stem cell transplantation, and brentuximab vedotin exposure varied. Germline CDR1 is SNHLY and CDR2 is FYNNEI. The CDR3 totals 14 residues. V shed 2 bases and J shed 4 bases, with 11 bases lying between them. Study-wide results and caveats: Patients who responded completely had about the same baseline diversity as newly diagnosed patients.

Sequencing used immunoSEQ multiplex PCR; TCRdb keeps in-frame clones, though not all of them. The profile shows about 41,000 clones, more than 70% of them singletons. The TCR sequence derives from a human donor with classical Hodgkin lymphoma. This specimen was peripheral blood mononuclear cells (PBMCs), taken at baseline. V and J are TRBV2 and TRBJ1-2; D is unclear. CDR3 amino acids: CASSERPYSYGYTF. CDR3 nucleotide sequence: TGTGCCAGCAGTGAAAGACCTTACTCCTATGGCTACACCTTC. Supplemented by reference TRBV2 and TRBJ1-2, the full variable domain reads EPEVTQTPSHQVTQMGQEVILRCVPISNHLYFYWYRQILGQKVEFLVSFYNNEISEKSEIFDDQFSVERPDGSNFTLKIRSTKLEDSAMYFCASSERPYSYGYTFGSGTRLTVV.